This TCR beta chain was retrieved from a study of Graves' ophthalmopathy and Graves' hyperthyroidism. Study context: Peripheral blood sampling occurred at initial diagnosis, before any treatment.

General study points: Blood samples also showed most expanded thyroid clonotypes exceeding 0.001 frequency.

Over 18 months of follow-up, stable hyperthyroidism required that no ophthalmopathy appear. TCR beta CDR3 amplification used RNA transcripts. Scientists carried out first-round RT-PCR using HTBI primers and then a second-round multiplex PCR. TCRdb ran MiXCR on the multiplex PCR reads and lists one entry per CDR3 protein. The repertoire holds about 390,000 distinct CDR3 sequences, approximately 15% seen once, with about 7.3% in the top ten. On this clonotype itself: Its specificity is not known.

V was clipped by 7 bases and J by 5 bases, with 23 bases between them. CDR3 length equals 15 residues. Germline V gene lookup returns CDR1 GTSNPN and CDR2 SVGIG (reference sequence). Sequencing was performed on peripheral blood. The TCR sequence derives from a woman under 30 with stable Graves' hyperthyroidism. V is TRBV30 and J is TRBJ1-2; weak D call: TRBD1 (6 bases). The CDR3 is CAFNKPSQGIYGYTF. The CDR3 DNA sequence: TGTGCCTTCAACAAACCTAGCCAGGGGATTTATGGCTACACCTTC.